The rows below give T cell receptor beta chains drawn from one sample of a study of PD-1 blockade in classical Hodgkin lymphoma. Produced via immunoSEQ multiplex PCR; TCRdb's table is partial and in-frame only. The sample records roughly 100,000 clones, 85% to 95% being singletons. The sample here was peripheral blood mononuclear cells (PBMCs), taken before the fourth cycle of nivolumab. The receptors were gathered from a human donor with classical Hodgkin lymphoma. CDR3s include the opening cysteine and the closing phenylalanine or tryptophan. Each record gives: clone size, V gene, D gene, J gene, CDR3 protein, CDR3 DNA. The D gene is left open where the match is weak. Part of the rows lack a size; the others show once, few, many or a class for expanded clones.

NA,TRBV5-1,NA,TRBJ2-7,CASSQLTGPSWGQYF,TGCGCCAGCAGTCAATTGACAGGTCCCTCCTGGGGGCAGTACTTC
NA,TRBV7-6,TRBD1,TRBJ1-5,CASSLEGQGIHSNQPQHF,TGTGCCAGCAGCTTAGAAGGACAGGGGATTCATAGCAATCAGCCCCAGCATTTT
few,TRBV7-8,TRBD1,TRBJ2-2,CASSPPLRTGGLTGELFF,TGTGCCAGCAGCCCCCCCCTACGGACAGGGGGCCTCACCGGGGAGCTGTTTTTT
NA,TRBV5-1,TRBD2,TRBJ2-7,CASSLMSGGYYEQYF,TGCGCCAGCAGCTTGATGAGCGGGGGTTACTACGAGCAGTACTTC
NA,TRBV5-1,TRBD2,TRBJ2-3,CASSGTGLAGATDTQYF,TGCGCCAGCAGCGGCACGGGACTAGCGGGAGCCACAGATACGCAGTATTTT
NA,TRBV27,NA,TRBJ1-4,CASSPRDNPGAEKLFF,TGTGCCAGCAGTCCTCGGGACAACCCAGGGGCAGAAAAACTGTTTTTT
NA,TRBV19,NA,TRBJ1-2,CASSIPWTESGYTF,TGTGCCAGTAGTATCCCCTGGACAGAAAGCGGCTACACCTTC
NA,TRBV19,NA,TRBJ2-7,CASSIARGTVGEQYF,TGTGCCAGTAGTATCGCTCGGGGTACGGTCGGCGAGCAGTACTTC
NA,TRBV7-6,NA,TRBJ1-5,CASSLRRGQPQHF,TGTGCCAGCAGCTTAAGACGGGGTCAGCCCCAGCATTTT
NA,TRBV5-8,TRBD1,TRBJ2-1,CASSSPGGNEQFF,TGTGCCAGCAGCTCCCCAGGGGGCAATGAGCAGTTCTTC
NA,TRBV2,NA,TRBJ2-1,CASSEIRSTEQFF,TGTGCCAGCAGTGAAATTCGATCCACTGAGCAGTTCTTC